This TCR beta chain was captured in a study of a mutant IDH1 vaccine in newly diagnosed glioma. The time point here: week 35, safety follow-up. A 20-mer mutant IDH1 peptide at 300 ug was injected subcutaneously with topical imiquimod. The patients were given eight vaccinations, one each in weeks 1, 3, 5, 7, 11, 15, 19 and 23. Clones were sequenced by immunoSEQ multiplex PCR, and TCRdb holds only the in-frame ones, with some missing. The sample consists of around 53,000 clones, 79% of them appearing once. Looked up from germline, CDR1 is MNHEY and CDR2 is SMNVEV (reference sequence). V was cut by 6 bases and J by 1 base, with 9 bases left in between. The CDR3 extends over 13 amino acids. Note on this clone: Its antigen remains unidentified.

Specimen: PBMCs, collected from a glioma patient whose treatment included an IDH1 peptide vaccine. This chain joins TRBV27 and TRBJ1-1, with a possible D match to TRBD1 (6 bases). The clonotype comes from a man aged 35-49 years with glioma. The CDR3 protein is CASRQQGNTEAFF. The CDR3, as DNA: TGTGCCAGCAGACAACAGGGGAACACTGAAGCTTTCTTT.